The rows below give T cell receptor beta chains drawn from one sample of a study of technical replicates of blood from several donors. Produced via immunoSEQ multiplex PCR; TCRdb's table is partial and in-frame only. This sample yields approximately 50,000 clones, of which around 95% are seen a single time; roughly 0.22% belongs to the top ten. Sequences were obtained from T cells isolated from PBMCs. The receptor source for this set is a human donor in good health. The CDR3 runs from the conserved cysteine through the conserved F or W. Fields, in order: V gene, clone size, J gene, D gene, CDR3 DNA, CDR3 protein. The D gene is left open where the match is weak. A clone size is listed for some rows: how often the clone was seen (once, few, many), or a class if it is expanded.

V: TRBV11-3; size: NA; J: TRBJ2-2; D: NA; DNA: TGTGCCAGCAGCTTAGGAGGGACACAAGACACCGGGGAGCTGTTTTTT; CDR3: CASSLGGTQDTGELFF
V: TRBV5-4; size: NA; J: TRBJ1-4; D: NA; DNA: TGTGCCAGCAGCTCCGGGACTGTTGAAAAACTGTTTTTT; CDR3: CASSSGTVEKLFF
V: TRBV7-9; size: NA; J: TRBJ1-1; D: NA; DNA: TGTGCCAGCAGCTTAGTTAGGGGGGAAGCTTTCTTT; CDR3: CASSLVRGEAFF
V: TRBV5-1; size: NA; J: TRBJ2-3; D: TRBD1; DNA: TGCGCCAGCAGCGAGGGACAGGGGAAAATCACAGATACGCAGTATTTT; CDR3: CASSEGQGKITDTQYF
V: TRBV6-6; size: NA; J: TRBJ1-4; D: NA; DNA: TGTGCCAGCACGGGACTACCTGCAACTAATGAAAAACTGTTTTTT; CDR3: CASTGLPATNEKLFF
V: TRBV28; size: NA; J: TRBJ1-2; D: NA; DNA: TGTGCCAGCAGAGTTCCGGGATATTATGGCTACACCTTC; CDR3: CASRVPGYYGYTF
V: TRBV7-8; size: NA; J: TRBJ1-2; D: NA; DNA: TGTGCCAGCAGCCAAGAGATGGGCATTGGTAACTATGGCTACACCTTC; CDR3: CASSQEMGIGNYGYTF
V: TRBV28; size: NA; J: TRBJ2-5; D: NA; DNA: TGTGCCAGCAGTTTCGAGAGCGGGGAGACCCAGTACTTC; CDR3: CASSFESGETQYF
V: TRBV7-8; size: once; J: TRBJ1-2; D: NA; DNA: TGTGCCAGCAGCTTAGGAGGGGGGGAAGGCTACACCTTC; CDR3: CASSLGGGEGYTF
V: TRBV11-2; size: NA; J: TRBJ2-1; D: NA; DNA: TGTGCCAGCAGCTTAGGAGGGTACGATGAGCAGTTCTTC; CDR3: CASSLGGYDEQFF
V: TRBV18; size: NA; J: TRBJ1-3; D: NA; DNA: TGTGCCAGCTCACCACTGGGCAGGAACTCTGGAAACACCATATATTTT; CDR3: CASSPLGRNSGNTIYF
V: TRBV7-6; size: NA; J: TRBJ2-1; D: NA; DNA: TGTGCCAGCAGCTTAGTCCGCGGGGAAACCTACAATGAGCAGTTCTTC; CDR3: CASSLVRGETYNEQFF
V: TRBV6-5; size: NA; J: TRBJ2-1; D: TRBD2; DNA: TGTGCCAGCAGTTACCTCCTAGCGGGGGGCCCCAATGAGCAGTTCTTC; CDR3: CASSYLLAGGPNEQFF
V: TRBV9; size: NA; J: TRBJ2-7; D: NA; DNA: TGTGCCAGCAGCGTTGGAACAGGGTTAGGCTACTACGAGCAGTACTTC; CDR3: CASSVGTGLGYYEQYF
V: TRBV5-4; size: NA; J: TRBJ2-5; D: NA; DNA: TGTGCCAGCAGATCGGGGAAGTACCAAGAGACCCAGTACTTC; CDR3: CASRSGKYQETQYF
V: TRBV11-1; size: NA; J: TRBJ1-3; D: NA; DNA: TGTGCCAGCAGCTTAGAGAGCTACTCTGGAAACACCATATATTTT; CDR3: CASSLESYSGNTIYF
V: TRBV18; size: NA; J: TRBJ2-7; D: TRBD1; DNA: TGTGCCAGCACGAAGGACAGGGACGAGCAGTACTTC; CDR3: CASTKDRDEQYF
V: TRBV14; size: NA; J: TRBJ2-7; D: TRBD2; DNA: TGTGCCAGCAGCCAAGTTACGGGGGGAGAGCAGTACTTC; CDR3: CASSQVTGGEQYF
V: TRBV6-5; size: NA; J: TRBJ1-1; D: TRBD1; DNA: TGTGCCAGCAGTTACTCACAGGGGTGGGGGAACACTGAAGCTTTCTTT; CDR3: CASSYSQGWGNTEAFF
V: TRBV9; size: NA; J: TRBJ1-1; D: NA; DNA: TGTGCCAGCAGCGTCTTCGAGGGGGACCACACTGAAGCTTTCTTT; CDR3: CASSVFEGDHTEAFF
V: TRBV18; size: NA; J: TRBJ2-1; D: TRBD2; DNA: TGTGCCAGCTCACCAAGACTAGCGGGAGCCGACGGTGAGCAGTTCTTC; CDR3: CASSPRLAGADGEQFF
V: TRBV5-1; size: once; J: TRBJ2-7; D: TRBD1; DNA: TGCGCCAGCAGGCTTTCAGGGGGTCTACACGAGCAGTACTTC; CDR3: CASRLSGGLHEQYF
V: TRBV5-1; size: NA; J: TRBJ2-1; D: TRBD2; DNA: TGCGCCAGCAGCTTGGCTAGCGGGTTGGGAAATGAGCAGTTCTTC; CDR3: CASSLASGLGNEQFF
V: TRBV7-2; size: NA; J: TRBJ1-5; D: TRBD1; DNA: TGTGCCAGCAGCTTAGCGCCCACGGACAGGGGAAATCAGCCCCAGCATTTT; CDR3: CASSLAPTDRGNQPQHF
V: TRBV11-2; size: once; J: TRBJ2-5; D: TRBD1; DNA: TGTGCCAGCAGCTTCGGCAGGGGGCTTAGAGTAAAGACCCAGTACTTC; CDR3: CASSFGRGLRVKTQYF
V: TRBV7-9; size: NA; J: TRBJ2-7; D: TRBD1; DNA: TGTGCCAGCAGCCAAATTCGGACAGGGAACTACGAGCAGTACTTC; CDR3: CASSQIRTGNYEQYF
V: TRBV28; size: NA; J: TRBJ2-5; D: NA; DNA: TGTGCCAGCAGTCCGTCCAGGTCTCGAGAGACCCAGTACTTC; CDR3: CASSPSRSRETQYF
V: TRBV5-4; size: NA; J: TRBJ1-1; D: NA; DNA: TGTGCCAGCAGCTCTGGGGGCGGCAGGGGTGGAGGCACTGAAGCTTTCTTT; CDR3: CASSSGGGRGGGTEAFF
V: TRBV11-2; size: once; J: TRBJ2-3; D: TRBD1; DNA: TGTGCCAGCAGCTCAGGACAGGGCACAGATACGCAGTATTTT; CDR3: CASSSGQGTDTQYF
V: TRBV7-3; size: NA; J: TRBJ2-3; D: TRBD2; DNA: TGTGCCAGCAGCTTAAGGGGGAGGGTGGGGCCTAGCACAGATACGCAGTATTTT; CDR3: CASSLRGRVGPSTDTQYF
V: TRBV28; size: NA; J: TRBJ2-5; D: TRBD2; DNA: TGTGCCAGCAGCGGCACCTTGGGACTAGCGGGAGTAGGAGAGACCCAGTACTTC; CDR3: CASSGTLGLAGVGETQYF
V: TRBV28; size: NA; J: TRBJ2-1; D: TRBD2; DNA: TGTGCCAGCAGTTTCCCCGGACTAGCGGGACACAATGAGCAGTTCTTC; CDR3: CASSFPGLAGHNEQFF
V: TRBV11-3; size: NA; J: TRBJ2-1; D: TRBD2; DNA: TGTGCCAGCAGCTTATTAGGCGGGAGGGCCTACAATGAGCAGTTCTTC; CDR3: CASSLLGGRAYNEQFF
V: TRBV7-9; size: NA; J: TRBJ1-1; D: NA; DNA: TGTGCCAGCAGCTTAGACAGGGACACTGAAGCTTTCTTT; CDR3: CASSLDRDTEAFF
V: TRBV28; size: NA; J: TRBJ2-3; D: NA; DNA: TGTTCAGGGGGGACCCACCTCAACCATACGCAGTATTTT; CDR3: CSGGTHLNHTQYF
V: TRBV5-1; size: NA; J: TRBJ2-7; D: TRBD2; DNA: TGCGCCAGCAGCGCAAATAGCGGGATCACTTACGAGCAGTACTTC; CDR3: CASSANSGITYEQYF